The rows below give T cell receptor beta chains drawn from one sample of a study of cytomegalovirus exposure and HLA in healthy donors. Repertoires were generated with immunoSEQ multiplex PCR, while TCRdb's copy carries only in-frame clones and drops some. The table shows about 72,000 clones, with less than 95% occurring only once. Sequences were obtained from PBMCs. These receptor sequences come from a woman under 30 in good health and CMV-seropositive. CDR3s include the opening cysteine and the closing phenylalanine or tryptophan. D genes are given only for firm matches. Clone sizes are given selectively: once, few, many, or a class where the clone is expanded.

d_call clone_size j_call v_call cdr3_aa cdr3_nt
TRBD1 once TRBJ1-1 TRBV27 CASSPFGQGRTEAFF TGTGCCAGCAGTCCCTTTGGACAGGGGAGGACTGAAGCTTTCTTT
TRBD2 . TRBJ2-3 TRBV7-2 CASSLSGGGDTQYF TGTGCCAGCAGCTTAAGCGGGGGGGGCGATACGCAGTATTTT
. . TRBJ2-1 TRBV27 CASSPQGSSYNEQFF TGTGCCAGCAGCCCCCAGGGGAGCTCCTACAATGAGCAGTTCTTC
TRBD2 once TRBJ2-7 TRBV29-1 CSVVERESSYEQYF TGCAGCGTTGTCGAGCGGGAGAGCTCCTACGAGCAGTACTTC
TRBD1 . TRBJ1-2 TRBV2 CASSSDRGANYGYTF TGTGCCAGCAGCAGCGACAGGGGAGCTAACTATGGCTACACCTTC
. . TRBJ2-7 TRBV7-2 CASSFWPYEQYF TGTGCCAGCAGCTTTTGGCCCTACGAGCAGTACTTC
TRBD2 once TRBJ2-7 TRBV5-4 CASSTQLAGATYEQYF TGTGCCAGCAGCACACAACTAGCGGGGGCCACCTACGAGCAGTACTTC
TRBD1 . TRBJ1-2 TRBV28 CASRTNPGQGDYGYTF TGTGCCAGCAGGACGAATCCGGGACAGGGGGACTATGGCTACACCTTC
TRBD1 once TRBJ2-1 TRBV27 CASSLLLGQGDEQFF TGTGCCAGCAGTCTTCTACTGGGACAGGGCGATGAGCAGTTCTTC
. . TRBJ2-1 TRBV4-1 CASSRASGTEQFF TGCGCCAGCAGCCGCGCGTCCGGGACAGAGCAGTTCTTC
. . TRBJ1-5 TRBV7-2 CASSLVSGEGAQHF TGTGCCAGCAGCTTGGTTTCCGGTGAAGGGGCCCAGCATTTT
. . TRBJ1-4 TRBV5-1 CASSLEGHEKLFF TGCGCCAGCAGCTTGGAGGGGCATGAAAAACTGTTTTTT
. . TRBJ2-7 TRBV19 CASSIRGGPYEQYF TGTGCCAGTAGTATCAGGGGTGGCCCCTACGAGCAGTACTTC
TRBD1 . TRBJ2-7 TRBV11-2 CASRGQGMFYEQYF TGTGCCAGCAGGGGACAGGGGATGTTCTACGAGCAGTACTTC
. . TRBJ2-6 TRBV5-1 CASSFSGSAGANVLTF TGCGCCAGCAGCTTTTCGGGGAGTGCTGGGGCCAACGTCCTGACTTTC
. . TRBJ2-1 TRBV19 CASSIAGALPNEQFF TGTGCCAGTAGTATAGCCGGAGCGCTTCCCAATGAGCAGTTCTTC
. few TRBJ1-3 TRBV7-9 CASSPTGNTIYF TGTGCCAGCAGCCCGACAGGAAACACCATATATTTT
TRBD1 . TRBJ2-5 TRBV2 CASSGTGTFGETQYF TGTGCCAGCAGTGGGACAGGGACGTTTGGAGAGACCCAGTACTTC
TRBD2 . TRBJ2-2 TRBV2 CASSRTSGRGNTGELFF TGTGCCAGCAGCCGGACTAGCGGGAGGGGAAACACCGGGGAGCTGTTTTTT
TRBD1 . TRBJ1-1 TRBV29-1 CSVEDEKDRSTAFF TGCAGCGTTGAAGATGAGAAGGACAGGTCGACGGCTTTCTTT
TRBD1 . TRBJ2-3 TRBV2 CASSPGTGTDTQYF TGTGCCAGCAGCCCCGGGACAGGCACAGATACGCAGTATTTT
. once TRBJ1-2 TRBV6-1 CASSEVLGANGYTF TGTGCCAGCAGTGAAGTGCTGGGGGCGAATGGCTACACCTTC
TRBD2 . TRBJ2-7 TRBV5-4 CASSLGTSGRIEQYF TGTGCCAGCAGCCTAGGGACTAGCGGGAGAATCGAGCAGTACTTC
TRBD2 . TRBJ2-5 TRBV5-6 CASSFLGGGASETQYF TGTGCCAGCAGCTTTCTTGGCGGGGGGGCCTCAGAGACCCAGTACTTC
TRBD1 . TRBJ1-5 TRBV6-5 CASSSGTGGQPQHF TGTGCCAGCAGTTCCGGGACAGGGGGTCAGCCCCAGCATTTT
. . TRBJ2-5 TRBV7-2 CASSLDQGPETQYF TGTGCCAGCAGCTTAGACCAGGGGCCGGAGACCCAGTACTTC
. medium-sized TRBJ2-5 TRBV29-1 CSVEIGLGGQETQYF TGCAGCGTTGAAATCGGACTGGGCGGCCAAGAGACCCAGTACTTC
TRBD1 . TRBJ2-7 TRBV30 CAWRQGSYEQYF TGTGCCTGGAGACAGGGGAGCTACGAGCAGTACTTC
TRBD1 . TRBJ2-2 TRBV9 CASSTRTGLNTGELFF TGTGCCAGCAGCACCAGGACAGGGTTGAACACCGGGGAGCTGTTTTTT
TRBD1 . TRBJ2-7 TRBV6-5 CATSRTRQGYEQYF TGTGCCACCTCGAGGACCCGACAGGGTTACGAGCAGTACTTC
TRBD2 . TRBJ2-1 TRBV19 CASSPGAGSSYNEQFF TGTGCCAGTAGTCCTGGAGCGGGAAGCTCCTACAATGAGCAGTTCTTC
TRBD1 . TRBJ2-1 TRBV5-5 CASSFGQGAWEQFF TGTGCCAGCAGCTTCGGACAGGGGGCCTGGGAGCAGTTCTTC
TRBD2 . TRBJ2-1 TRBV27 CASSLLRLAGANEQFF TGTGCCAGCAGTTTATTAAGGCTAGCGGGAGCCAATGAGCAGTTCTTC
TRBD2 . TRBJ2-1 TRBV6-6 CASSYLGLADYNEQFF TGTGCCAGCAGTTATTTGGGTCTAGCGGACTACAATGAGCAGTTCTTC
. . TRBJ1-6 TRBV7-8 CASSLIAGRHSNSPLHF TGTGCCAGCAGCTTGATCGCCGGCAGGCATTCTAATTCACCCCTCCACTTT
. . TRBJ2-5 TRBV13 CASSRLDRETQYF TGTGCCAGCAGCCGACTAGATCGGGAGACCCAGTACTTC
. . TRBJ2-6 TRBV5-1 CASSSATFYRAGANVLTF TGCGCCAGCAGCTCCGCTACGTTCTACAGGGCTGGGGCCAACGTCCTGACTTTC
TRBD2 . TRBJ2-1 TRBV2 CASSEGLAGDPFF TGTGCCAGCAGTGAAGGACTAGCGGGAGACCCGTTCTTC
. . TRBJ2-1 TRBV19 CASTLSGSSYNEQFF TGTGCCAGTACCCTAAGCGGAAGCTCCTACAATGAGCAGTTCTTC
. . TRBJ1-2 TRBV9 CASSVVGGSGTSNYGYTF TGTGCCAGCAGCGTAGTTGGTGGTTCCGGTACCTCTAACTATGGCTACACCTTC
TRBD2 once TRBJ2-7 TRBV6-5 CASSYTSGGAPLEQYF TGTGCCAGCAGTTATACTAGCGGGGGGGCCCCTCTCGAGCAGTACTTC
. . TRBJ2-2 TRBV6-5 CASRSSGQTGELFF TGTGCCAGCAGATCTAGCGGACAGACCGGGGAGCTGTTTTTT
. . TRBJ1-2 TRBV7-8 CASSLRGMGYGYTF TGTGCCAGCAGCCTACGGGGGATGGGGTATGGCTACACCTTC
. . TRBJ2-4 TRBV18 CASSPVHTGAGSIQYF TGTGCCAGCTCACCGGTTCATACAGGAGCTGGAAGCATTCAGTACTTC
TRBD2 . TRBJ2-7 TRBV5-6 CASSWRFGAGRGYEQYF TGTGCCAGCAGCTGGAGGTTCGGGGCAGGGAGGGGCTACGAGCAGTACTTC
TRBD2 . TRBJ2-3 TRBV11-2 CASSPAPAGAGTDTQYF TGTGCCAGCAGCCCCGCTCCAGCGGGGGCCGGCACAGATACGCAGTATTTT
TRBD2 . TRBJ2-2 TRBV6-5 CASSSIGTINTGELFF TGTGCCAGCAGTTCGATCGGGACTATTAACACCGGGGAGCTGTTTTTT
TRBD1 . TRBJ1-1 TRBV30 CAWRTGQLNTEAFF TGTGCCTGGAGAACGGGACAGCTGAACACTGAAGCTTTCTTT
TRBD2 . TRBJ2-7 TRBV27 CASSLKSGGYEQYF TGTGCCAGCAGTTTAAAGTCCGGGGGGTACGAGCAGTACTTC
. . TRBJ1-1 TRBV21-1 CASTVGDRGDTEAFF TGTGCCAGCACCGTAGGAGACAGGGGTGACACTGAAGCTTTCTTT
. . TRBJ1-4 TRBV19 CASSLYGGALTATNEKLFF TGTGCCAGTAGTCTTTATGGAGGGGCCCTAACTGCAACTAATGAAAAACTGTTTTTT
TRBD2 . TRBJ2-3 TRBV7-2 CASSLGASGGTDTQYF TGTGCCAGCAGCTTAGGGGCTAGCGGAGGCACAGATACGCAGTATTTT
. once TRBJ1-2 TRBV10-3 CAISESPGQGKSYGYTF TGTGCCATCAGTGAGTCCCCCGGGCAGGGGAAAAGCTATGGCTACACCTTC
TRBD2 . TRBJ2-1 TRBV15 CATSRDPASGYNEQFF TGTGCCACCAGCAGAGATCCGGCTAGCGGCTACAATGAGCAGTTCTTC
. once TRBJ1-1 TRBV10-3 CAISEFPQGTTASEAFF TGTGCCATCAGTGAGTTTCCTCAGGGGACGACCGCTTCTGAAGCTTTCTTT
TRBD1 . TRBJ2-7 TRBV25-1 CASSEQGAYEQYF TGTGCCAGCAGTGAACAGGGGGCCTACGAGCAGTACTTC